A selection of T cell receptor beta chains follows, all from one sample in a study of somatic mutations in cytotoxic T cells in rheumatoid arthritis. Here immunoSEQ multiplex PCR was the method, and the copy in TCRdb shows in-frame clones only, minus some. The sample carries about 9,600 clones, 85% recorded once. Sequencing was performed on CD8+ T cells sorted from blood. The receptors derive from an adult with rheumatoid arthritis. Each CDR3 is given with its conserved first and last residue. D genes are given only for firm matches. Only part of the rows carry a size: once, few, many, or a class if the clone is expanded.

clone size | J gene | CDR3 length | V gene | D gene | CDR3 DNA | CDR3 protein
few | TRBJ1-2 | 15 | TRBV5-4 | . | TGTGCCAGCAGCTTTTCAACAGACACTAACTATGGCTACACCTTC | CASSFSTDTNYGYTF
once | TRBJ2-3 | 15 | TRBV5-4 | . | TGTGCCAGCAGCTTGGTTGGGGGAGGCACAGATACGCAGTATTTT | CASSLVGGGTDTQYF
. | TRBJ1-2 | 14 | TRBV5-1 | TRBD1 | TGCGCCAGCAGCTTGAGACAGGGGAACTATGGCTACACCTTC | CASSLRQGNYGYTF
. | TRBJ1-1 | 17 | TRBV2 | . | TGTGCCAGCAAAGCGGACCCCCCGGGACAAATTTACCTCGAAGCTTTCTTT | CASKADPPGQIYLEAFF
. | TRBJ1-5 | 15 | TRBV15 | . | TGTGCCACCAGCACCTTCGACGGGGTCAATCAGCCCCAGCATTTT | CATSTFDGVNQPQHF
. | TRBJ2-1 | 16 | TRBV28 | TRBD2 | TGTGCCACCGCCGAGGTAGCGGGGAGCTCCTACAATGAGCAGTTCTTC | CATAEVAGSSYNEQFF
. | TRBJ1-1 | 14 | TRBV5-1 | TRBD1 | TGCGCCAGCAGCTTGACAGGGGTTGACACTGAAGCTTTCTTT | CASSLTGVDTEAFF
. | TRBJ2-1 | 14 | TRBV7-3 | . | TGTGCCAGCAGCTTAAGATCAGCACATCCTGAGCAGTTCTTC | CASSLRSAHPEQFF
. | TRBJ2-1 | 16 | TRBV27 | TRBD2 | TGTGCCAGCAGTCCCTCGACTAGCGGTGCCTACAATGAGCAGTTCTTC | CASSPSTSGAYNEQFF
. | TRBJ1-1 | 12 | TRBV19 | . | TGTGCCAGTTACGGGGGTCGGACTGAAGCTTTCTTT | CASYGGRTEAFF
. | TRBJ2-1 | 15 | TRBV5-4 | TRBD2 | TGTGCCAGCAGCTTGAAGCGGGAGAAGTGGAATGAGCAGTTCTTC | CASSLKREKWNEQFF
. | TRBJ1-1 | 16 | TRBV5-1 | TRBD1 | TGCGCCAGCAGCTTGGTGGCAGGGGGCCTGAACACTGAAGCTTTCTTT | CASSLVAGGLNTEAFF
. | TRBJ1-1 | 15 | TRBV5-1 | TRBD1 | TGCGCCAGCAGCTTGGATGCAGGGGGGAACACTGAAGCTTTCTTT | CASSLDAGGNTEAFF
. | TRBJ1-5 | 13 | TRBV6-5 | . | TGTGCCAGCAGTTACTCCAGATATCAGCCCCAGCATTTT | CASSYSRYQPQHF
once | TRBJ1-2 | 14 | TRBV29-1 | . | TGCAGCGTTGAAGATCAGGCCCCTAGTCTGCGCTACACCTTC | CSVEDQAPSLRYTF
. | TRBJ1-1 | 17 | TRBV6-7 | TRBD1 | TGTGCCAGCAGTTCCATCGGGGACAGGTTCCGGAACACTGAAGCTTTCTTT | CASSSIGDRFRNTEAFF
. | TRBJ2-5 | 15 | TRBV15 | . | TGTGCCACCAGCAGAGACCGACTGGATCGGCAGACCCAGTACTTC | CATSRDRLDRQTQYF